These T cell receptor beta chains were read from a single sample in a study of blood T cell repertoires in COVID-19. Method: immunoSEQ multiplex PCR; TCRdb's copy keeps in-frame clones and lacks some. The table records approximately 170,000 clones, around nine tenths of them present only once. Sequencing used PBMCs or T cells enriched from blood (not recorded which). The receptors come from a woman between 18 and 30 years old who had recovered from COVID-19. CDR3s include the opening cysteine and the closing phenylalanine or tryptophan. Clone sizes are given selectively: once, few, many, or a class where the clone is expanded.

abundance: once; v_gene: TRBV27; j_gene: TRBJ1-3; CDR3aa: CASSPNQGGGNTIYF
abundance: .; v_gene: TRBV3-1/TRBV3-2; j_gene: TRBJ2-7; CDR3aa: CASSQVSGRVNEQYF
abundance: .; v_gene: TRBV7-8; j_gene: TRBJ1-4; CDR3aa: CASSSEGLRDEKLFF
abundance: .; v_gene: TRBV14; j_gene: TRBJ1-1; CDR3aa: CASSPSGTEAFF
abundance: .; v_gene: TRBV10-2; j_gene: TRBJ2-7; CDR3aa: CASGDSYEQYF
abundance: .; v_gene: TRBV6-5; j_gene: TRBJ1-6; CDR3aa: CASNNRGRNSPLHF
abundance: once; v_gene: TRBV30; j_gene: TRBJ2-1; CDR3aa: CAWSPNYNEQFF
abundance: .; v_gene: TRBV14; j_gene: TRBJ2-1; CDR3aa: CASSQDIGSGFYNEQFF
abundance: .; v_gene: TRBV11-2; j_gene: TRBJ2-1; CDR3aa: CASSQGTGSYNEQFF
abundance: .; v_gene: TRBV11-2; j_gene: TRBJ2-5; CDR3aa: CASSPRLHQETQYF
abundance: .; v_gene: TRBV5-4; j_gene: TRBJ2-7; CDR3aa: CASSPGQGATYEQYF
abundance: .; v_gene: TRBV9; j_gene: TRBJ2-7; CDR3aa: CASSAGTTPAYEQYF
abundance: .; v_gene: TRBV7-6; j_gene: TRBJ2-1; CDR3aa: CASSLASRNEQFF
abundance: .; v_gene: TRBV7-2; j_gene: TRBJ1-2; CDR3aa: CASSPSAGVYGYTF
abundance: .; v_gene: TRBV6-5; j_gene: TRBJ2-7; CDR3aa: CASRYYEQYF
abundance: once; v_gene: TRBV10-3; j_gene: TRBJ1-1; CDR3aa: CAISESSSPEAFF
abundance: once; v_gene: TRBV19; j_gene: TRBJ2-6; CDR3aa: CASSAPGLRANVLTF
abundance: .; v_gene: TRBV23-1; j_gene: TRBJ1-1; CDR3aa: CASTQPSHEENTEAFF
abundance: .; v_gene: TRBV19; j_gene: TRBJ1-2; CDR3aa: CASSIGMSGYYGYTF
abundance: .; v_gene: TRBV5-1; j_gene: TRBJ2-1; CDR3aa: CASYLAGGSYNEQFF
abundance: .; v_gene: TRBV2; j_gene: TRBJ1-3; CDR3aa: CASREDRVGNTIYF
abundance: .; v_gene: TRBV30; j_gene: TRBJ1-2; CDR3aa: CAWSVAGVGYTF
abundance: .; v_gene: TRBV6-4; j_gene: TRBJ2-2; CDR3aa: CASSVVAGEGTGELFF
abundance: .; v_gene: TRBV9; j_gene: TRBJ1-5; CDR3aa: CASSPTGVGQPQHF
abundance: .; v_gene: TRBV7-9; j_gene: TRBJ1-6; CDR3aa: CASSFRDKDNSPLHF
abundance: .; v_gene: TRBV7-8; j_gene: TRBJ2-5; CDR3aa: CASRQSGQQETQYF
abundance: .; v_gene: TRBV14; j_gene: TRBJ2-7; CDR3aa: CASSQGPGLASYEQYF
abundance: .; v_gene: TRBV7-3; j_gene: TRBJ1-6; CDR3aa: CASSLLGQGNSPLHF
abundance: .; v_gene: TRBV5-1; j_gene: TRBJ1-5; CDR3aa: CASSLGTGGQPQHF
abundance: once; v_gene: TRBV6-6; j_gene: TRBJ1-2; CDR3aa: CASSFIGDGGYTF
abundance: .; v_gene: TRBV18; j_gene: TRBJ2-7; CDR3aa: CASSPTGFTLEQYF
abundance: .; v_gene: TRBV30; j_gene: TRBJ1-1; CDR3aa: CACPGGGTEAFF
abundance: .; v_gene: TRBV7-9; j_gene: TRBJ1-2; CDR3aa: CASSILRDRGNYGYTF
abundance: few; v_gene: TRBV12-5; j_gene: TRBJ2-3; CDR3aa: CASGLGDFSDTQYF
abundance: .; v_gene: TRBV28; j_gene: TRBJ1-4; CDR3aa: CASSLWTGDKKLFF
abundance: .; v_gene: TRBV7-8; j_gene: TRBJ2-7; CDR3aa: CASSLVGVDRASNEQYF
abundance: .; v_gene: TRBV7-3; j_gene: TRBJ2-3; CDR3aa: CASSPLAGGLRDTDTQYF
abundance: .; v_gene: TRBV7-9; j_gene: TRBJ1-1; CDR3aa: CASSLTGGEAFLEAFF
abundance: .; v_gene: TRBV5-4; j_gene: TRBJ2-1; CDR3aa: CASSPRGGSDEQFF
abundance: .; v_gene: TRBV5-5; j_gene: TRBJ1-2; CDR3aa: CASSLAIYGYTF
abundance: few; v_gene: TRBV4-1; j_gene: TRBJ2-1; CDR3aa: CASSQVRSSSYNEQFF